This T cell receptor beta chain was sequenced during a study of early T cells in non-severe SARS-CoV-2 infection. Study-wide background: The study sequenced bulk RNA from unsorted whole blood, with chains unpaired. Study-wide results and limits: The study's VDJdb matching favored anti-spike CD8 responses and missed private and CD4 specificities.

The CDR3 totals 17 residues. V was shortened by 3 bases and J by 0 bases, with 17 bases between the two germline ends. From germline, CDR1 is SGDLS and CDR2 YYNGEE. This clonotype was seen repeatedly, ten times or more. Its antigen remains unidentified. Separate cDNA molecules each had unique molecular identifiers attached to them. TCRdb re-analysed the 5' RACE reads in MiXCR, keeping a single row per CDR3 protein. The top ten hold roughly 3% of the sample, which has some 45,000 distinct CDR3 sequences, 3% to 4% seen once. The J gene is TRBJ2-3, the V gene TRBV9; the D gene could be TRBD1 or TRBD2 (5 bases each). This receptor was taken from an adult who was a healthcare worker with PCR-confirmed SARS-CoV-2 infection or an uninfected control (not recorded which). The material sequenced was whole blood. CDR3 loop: CASSGSGTPVSTDTQYF. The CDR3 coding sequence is TGTGCCAGCAGCGGGTCCGGGACGCCGGTTAGCACAGATACGCAGTATTTT.